These 18 T cell receptor beta chains originate from one sample sequenced in a study of identical twins. TCRdb re-called the 5' RACE reads with MiXCR, one entry per CDR3 protein. The data contain 500,000 to 600,000 distinct CDR3 sequences, about 20% of them seen just once; the ten biggest clones take up 0.75% to 0.95%. These data were also filed under a second study, of T cells expressing NK-cell markers.

The material sequenced was CD4+ T cells sorted from blood. These receptors originate from a woman younger than 30 in good health.

The chain is built from TRBV2 and TRBJ2-7; 10 nucleotides agree with TRBD1. The germline V gene has CDR1 SNHLY and CDR2 FYNNEI. The V segment lost 6 bases and the J segment 4 bases; nucleotides outside the gene matches: 6. The CDR3 extends over 14 amino acids. Here the CDR3 reads CASRAGQGNYEQYF. CDR3 coding DNA: TGTGCCAGCAGAGCGGGACAGGGGAATTACGAGCAGTACTTC.

In its sample, this clonotype was seen a few times. The chain is built from TRBV20-1 and TRBJ1-1; D is unclear. The CDR3 sequence is 13 residues long. V was shortened by 6 bases and J by 0 bases, with 11 bases between the two germline ends. Germline V gives CDR1 DFQATT, CDR2 SNEGSKA (reference sequence). The DNA for the CDR3 is TGCAGTGCAGCAGGACGTTTGAACACTGAAGCTTTCTTT. The encoded protein is CSAAGRLNTEAFF.

This clonotype was seen more than once but under ten times. This sequence joins TRBV10-3 and TRBJ1-2, with D possibly being TRBD1 (5 bases). CDR1 and CDR2 from the germline V gene are ENHRY and SYGVKD. The CDR3 loop spans 15 amino acids. Deletions cut 2 bases from V and 3 bases from J, with 13 bases between. The chain's CDR3 is CAISEPGLGDYGYTF. DNA for the CDR3: TGTGCCATCAGTGAGCCCGGGCTGGGGGACTATGGCTACACCTTC.

This clonotype turned up a few times. This chain links TRBV12-3 or TRBV12-4 with TRBJ2-1; unclear D gene. This CDR3 has 14 residues. Trimming cost V 3 bases and J 6 bases, with 12 bases left between them. The CDR3 region has the DNA TGTGCCAGCAGTTTCTGGGAAACATCCAATGAGCAGTTCTTC. It yields the protein CASSFWETSNEQFF.

The chain links TRBV5-1 to TRBJ2-3; 10 bases are a match to TRBD2. V lost 2 bases to trimming and J lost 4 bases; unmatched junction nucleotides: 10. The germline V gene has CDR1 SGHRS and CDR2 YFSETQ. The CDR3 sequence is 17 residues long. CDR3 bases: TGCGCCAGCAGCTTTGCCCTGAGCGGGGGGGTCGCAGATACGCAGTATTTT. As protein: CASSFALSGGVADTQYF.

The J gene is TRBJ2-5, the V gene TRBV7-2; D assignment may be TRBD1 or TRBD2 (5 bases each). The germline CDR1 and CDR2 sequences are SGHTA and FQGNSA. The CDR3 consists of 16 residues. V was trimmed by 4 bases and J by 3 bases, leaving 18 bases between them. As DNA, the CDR3 is TGTGCCAGCAGCTGGACCTCCGGGACCGCAAAAGAGACCCAGTACTTC. It encodes CASSWTSGTAKETQYF.

This clonotype has just a few counts. The chain is built from TRBV6-5 and TRBJ1-5; 9 bases fit TRBD1. Per germline, CDR1 MNHEY and CDR2 SVGAGI. Trimming cost V 4 bases and J 2 bases; bases outside gene matches: 0. The CDR3 contains 14 residues. Here the CDR3 DNA reads TGTGCCAGCAGTTGGACAGGGGGCAATCAGCCCCAGCATTTT. Encoded protein: CASSWTGGNQPQHF.

This clonotype has more than one count but fewer than ten. The V gene is TRBV20-1, the J gene TRBJ2-3; D is undetermined. Trimming took off 3 bases at V and 1 base at J, with 11 bases between the two ends. Per the germline V gene, CDR1 is DFQATT and CDR2 is SNEGSKA (reference sequence). The CDR3 is 14 residues long. The CDR3 spells CSASRLVGTDTQYF. The DNA for the CDR3 is TGCAGTGCTAGTAGGCTAGTGGGCACAGATACGCAGTATTTT.

There are a few counts of this clonotype. V gene TRBV10-3 combines with J gene TRBJ2-5; 7 bases map to TRBD1. This CDR3 has 12 amino acids. After removal of 10 bases from V and 1 base from J, the junction contained 3 bases not matched to a gene. Germline assignment: CDR1 ENHRY and CDR2 SYGVKD. CDR3 residues: CATWDSQETQYF. The DNA for the CDR3 is TGTGCCACCTGGGACAGCCAAGAGACCCAGTACTTC.

This clonotype was seen a few times. V and J are TRBV6-5 and TRBJ1-2, with TRBD1 matching over 11 bases. Germline V lookup: CDR1 MNHEY, CDR2 SVGAGI. The CDR3 sequence is 15 residues long. With 1 base clipped from V and 6 bases from J, the junction kept 4 bases outside the gene matches. In nucleotides, the CDR3 is TGTGCCAGCAGTTACTACCGGACAGGGGGCGATGGCTACACCTTC. Its translation: CASSYYRTGGDGYTF.

This clonotype appeared a few times. The chain links TRBV20-1 to TRBJ2-7; D ambiguous. Looked up from germline, CDR1 is DFQATT and CDR2 is SNEGSKA (reference sequence). The V and J ends lost 4 bases and 1 base respectively, with 8 bases between them. The CDR3 spans 12 residues. CDR3 bases: TGCAGTGCTATTTCCTCATCCTACGAGCAGTACTTC. It codes for CSAISSSYEQYF.

This clonotype turned up a few times. The rearrangement uses TRBV27 and TRBJ2-1; 13 bases fit TRBD2. CDR1 and CDR2 from the germline V gene are MNHEY and SMNVEV (reference sequence). Trimming removed 5 bases from V and 7 bases from J; junction bases left unmatched: 11. This CDR3 spans 17 amino acids. CDR3 in amino acids: CASSARGTSGMANEQFF. The DNA for the CDR3 is TGTGCCAGCAGTGCGAGGGGGACTAGCGGGATGGCGAATGAGCAGTTCTTC.

This clonotype was picked up a small number of times. This chain uses TRBV7-3 with TRBJ2-7; 8 bases agree with TRBD1. Germline V gene sequence: CDR1 SGHTA, CDR2 FQGTGA. The CDR3 length is 13 residues. V was clipped by 5 bases and J by 6 bases; unmatched bases: 6. The CDR3 DNA follows: TGTGCCAGCAGCCCGACACAGGGGGGCGAGCAGTACTTC. Residues: CASSPTQGGEQYF.

The gene calls are TRBV20-1 and TRBJ2-7; D is perhaps TRBD2 (6 bases). The V gene's germline CDR1 is DFQATT and CDR2 SNEGSKA (reference sequence). V was shortened by 6 bases and J by 2 bases, with 17 bases between the two germline ends. The CDR3 contains 14 residues. This CDR3 reads CSATLGGETYEQYF. The CDR3 DNA follows: TGCAGTGCCACCCTCGGGGGTGAAACCTACGAGCAGTACTTC.

CDR3 sequence: CATSRTSGGPHQYF. Written as DNA, the CDR3 is TGTGCCACCAGCAGAACCTCGGGAGGCCCTCATCAGTACTTC. The rearrangement uses TRBV15 and TRBJ2-4, with TRBD2 matching 7 bases. V lost 2 bases and J lost 12; bases outside the gene matches: 10. CDR3 length equals 14 residues. Germline CDR1 LNHNV, CDR2 YYDKDF (reference sequence).

The chain carries TRBV20-1 and TRBJ2-5, with a possible D match to TRBD1 (6 bases). This CDR3 region has 14 residues. CDR1 DFQATT and CDR2 SNEGSKA come from the germline V gene (reference sequence). Between the trimmed V and J ends, which lost 5 bases and 2 bases, there was a span of 15 bases. The CDR3 sequence: CSAGKGQIQETQYF. CDR3 in DNA: TGCAGTGCTGGTAAAGGACAGATTCAAGAGACCCAGTACTTC.

CDR3 loop: CSARHGNTDTQYF. The CDR3 bases are TGCAGTGCTAGACATGGGAACACAGATACGCAGTATTTT. The chain combines TRBV20-1 with TRBJ2-3; D gene uncertain. Germline CDR1 and CDR2: DFQATT and SNEGSKA (reference sequence). V lost 2 bases to trimming and J lost 2 bases, with 8 bases between them. CDR3 size: 13 residues.

The rearrangement joins TRBV5-8 to TRBJ2-2, with D perhaps matching TRBD1 (5 bases). With 2 bases removed from V and 5 bases from J, the gap between germline ends came to 13 bases. CDR3 length: 15 amino acids. Per the germline V gene, CDR1 is SGHTS and CDR2 is YDEGEE. The DNA of the CDR3 is TGTGCCAGCAGCTTTAATCCAGGGTGGACCGGGGAGCTGTTTTTT. Its translation is CASSFNPGWTGELFF.